These 14 T cell receptor beta chains were sequenced from one sample in a study of T cells after yellow fever vaccination. MiXCR, applied by TCRdb to the 5' RACE reads, yields one record per CDR3 protein. The sample lists 200,000 to 250,000 distinct CDR3 sequences, 6.9% occurring once. Sequenced here: CD4+ T cells sorted from PBMCs, sampled 15 days after the yellow fever booster vaccination. The receptors shown here come from a man younger than 40 who received the YFV17D yellow fever vaccine.

This clonotype was observed many times. The chain recombines TRBV4-3 with TRBJ1-5; D remains unclear. V gave up 0 bases and J gave up 4 bases, with 10 bases separating them. This CDR3 is built from 15 residues. In germline, CDR1 is LGHNA, CDR2 YSLEER. This chain's CDR3 is CASSQDRFGNQPQHF. CDR3 sequence (DNA): TGCGCCAGCAGCCAAGATCGGTTTGGGAATCAGCCCCAGCATTTT.

This clonotype was recorded a few times. The chain carries TRBV20-1 and TRBJ2-7; 12 bases agree with TRBD1. The V segment lost 5 bases and the J segment 7 bases; nucleotides outside the gene matches: 12. The CDR3 contains 15 residues. Germline CDR1 DFQATT, CDR2 SNEGSKA (reference sequence). The CDR3 protein is CSAGGTGGSIREQYF. CDR3 in DNA: TGCAGTGCTGGGGGGACAGGGGGCAGTATTAGGGAGCAGTACTTC.

The sample holds many counts of this clonotype. The chain has TRBV12-3 or TRBV12-4 and TRBJ2-2; D may be TRBD1 (6 bases). This CDR3 spans 20 amino acids. The V gene lost 6 bases and the J gene lost 3 bases, with 29 bases spanning the gap. CDR3 region: CASRNTGWGKSANHTGELFF. CDR3 DNA sequence: TGTGCCAGCAGAAACACAGGGTGGGGCAAATCCGCAAATCACACCGGGGAGCTGTTTTTT.

V gene TRBV7-2 combines with J gene TRBJ2-7, with 9 bases fitting TRBD2. The CDR3 length is 17 residues. Per the germline V gene, CDR1 is SGHTA and CDR2 is FQGNSA. V dropped 3 bases and J dropped 6; count of bases not matched to a gene: 15. CDR3 nucleotides: TGTGCCAGCAGCTTTAGGGAAGGCGGGAGGGTTCCTGCCGAGCAGTACTTC. It encodes CASSFREGGRVPAEQYF.

The chain carries TRBV7-9 and TRBJ2-7, with a possible D match to TRBD2 (5 bases). The CDR3 extends over 16 amino acids. Trimming left V 0 bases short and J 4 bases short, with 16 bases between. Germline CDR1 and CDR2: SEHNR and FQNEAQ (reference sequence). The CDR3 DNA sequence: TGTGCCAGCAGCTTAGCGCGGAGGACGAAGTCTTACGAGCAGTACTTC. Its translation is CASSLARRTKSYEQYF.

This clonotype was seen ten or more times. The chain combines TRBV5-1 with TRBJ2-5; 8 nucleotides match TRBD2. V was clipped by 3 bases and J by 4 bases; unmatched bases: 2. This CDR3 is built from 13 residues. The germline V gene encodes CDR1 SGHRS and CDR2 YFSETQ. This CDR3 is CASSSLAGETQYF. The CDR3 coding sequence is TGCGCCAGCAGCTCCCTAGCGGGAGAGACCCAGTACTTC.

This clonotype occurred a few times. The chain recombines TRBV29-1 with TRBJ2-5; maybe TRBD2 (6 bases). CDR1 and CDR2 from the germline V gene are SQVTM and ANQGSEA. V was shortened by 7 bases and J by 4 bases, with 16 bases between the two germline ends. The CDR3 spans 13 residues. CDR3 coding DNA: TGCAGCGGGGAGTCCGGGCGGGGAGAGACCCAGTACTTC. Protein: CSGESGRGETQYF.

The chain joins TRBV9 to TRBJ1-5; 8 bases fit TRBD1. The CDR3 is 15 amino acids. Germline-derived CDR1 and CDR2 are SGDLS and YYNGEE. V shed 1 base, J shed 5 bases, and the junction held 5 bases outside the gene matches. As DNA, the CDR3 is TGTGCCAGCAGCGTACAACCGACAGGGGATCAGCCCCAGCATTTT. This encodes CASSVQPTGDQPQHF. Full variable domain (missing parts from reference TRBV9 and TRBJ1-5): DSGVTQTPKHLITATGQRVTLRCSPRSGDLSVYWYQQSLDQGLQFLIQYYNGEERAKGNILERFSAQQFPDLHSELNLSSLELGDSALYFCASSVQPTGDQPQHFGDGTRLSIL.

V and J are TRBV6-1 and TRBJ2-2; a possible D gene is TRBD1 (6 bases). The length of the CDR3 is 13 residues. The V gene lost 5 bases and the J gene lost 9 bases, with 13 bases spanning the gap. Germline V lookup: CDR1 MNHNS, CDR2 SASEGT. The CDR3 nucleotides read TGTGCCAGCAGTACAGGGTCGGTCTGGGAGCTGTTTTTT. Translated: CASSTGSVWELFF.

This clonotype was seen more than once but under ten times. This chain uses TRBV5-6 with TRBJ1-3; D remains ambiguous. Deletions cut 3 bases from V and 8 bases from J, with 12 bases between. This CDR3 is 13 amino acids long. The V gene's germline CDR1 is SGHDT and CDR2 YYEEEE. The CDR3 DNA reads as TGTGCCAGCAGCTACCTACTTGTAGACACCATATATTTT. Translated, it gives CASSYLLVDTIYF.

CDR3 loop: CASSGNWGDQPQHF. The CDR3 DNA follows: TGTGCCAGCAGTGGGAATTGGGGCGATCAGCCCCAGCATTTT. The chain recombines TRBV2 with TRBJ1-5; a possible D gene is TRBD1 (5 bases). CDR1 and CDR2 from the germline V gene are SNHLY and FYNNEI. Trimming removed 4 bases at V and 5 bases at J, with 12 bases between. The CDR3 totals 14 residues.

The V gene is TRBV11-3, the J gene TRBJ2-5; D ambiguous. V gave up 5 bases and J gave up 7 bases, with 11 bases separating them. The germline CDR1 and CDR2 sequences are SGHNT and YENEEA. The CDR3 spans 12 residues. CDR3: CASSLSDGTQYF. As DNA, the CDR3 is TGTGCCAGCAGCCTATCCGATGGGACCCAGTACTTC. The entire variable domain, with the rest obtained from reference TRBV11-3 and TRBJ2-5, is as follows: EAGVVQSPRYKIIEKKQPVAFWCNPISGHNTLYWYLQNLGQGPELLIRYENEEAVDDSQLPKDRFSAERLKGVDSTLKIQPAELGDSAVYLCASSLSDGTQYFGPGTRLLVL.

Points on this clonotype: A single base separates this from a much larger clone, so it may be a read error. The chain carries TRBV6-4 and TRBJ2-1; D is perhaps TRBD2 (6 bases). V lost 6 bases to trimming and J lost 6 bases, with 12 bases between them. Germline values: CDR1 MRHNA, CDR2 SNTAGT. CDR3 length: 13 residues. The CDR3 DNA follows: TGTGCCAGCAGGAATCTAGCGACCAATGAGCAGTTCTTC. Translation: CASRNLATNEQFF.

The rearrangement uses TRBV18 and TRBJ1-1; D possibly corresponds to TRBD1 (6 bases). V lost 5 bases and J 1 base, leaving 8 bases between the germline ends. The CDR3 has 13 residues. The germline V gene encodes CDR1 KGHSH and CDR2 LQKENI. The DNA for the CDR3 is TGTGCCAGCTCAGGGACAAGGAACACTGAAGCTTTCTTT. It translates to CASSGTRNTEAFF.